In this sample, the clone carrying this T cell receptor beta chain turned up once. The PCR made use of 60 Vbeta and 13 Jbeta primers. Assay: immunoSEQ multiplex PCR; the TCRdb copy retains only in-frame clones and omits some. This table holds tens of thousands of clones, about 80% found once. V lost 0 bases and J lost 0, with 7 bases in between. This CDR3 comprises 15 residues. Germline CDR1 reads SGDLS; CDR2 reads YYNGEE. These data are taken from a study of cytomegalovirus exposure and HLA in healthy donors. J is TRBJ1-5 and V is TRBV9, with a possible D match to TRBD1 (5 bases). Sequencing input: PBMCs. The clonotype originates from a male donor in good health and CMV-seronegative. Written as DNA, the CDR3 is TGTGCCAGCAGCGTAGAAGGGGATAGCAATCAGCCCCAGCATTTT. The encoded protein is CASSVEGDSNQPQHF.